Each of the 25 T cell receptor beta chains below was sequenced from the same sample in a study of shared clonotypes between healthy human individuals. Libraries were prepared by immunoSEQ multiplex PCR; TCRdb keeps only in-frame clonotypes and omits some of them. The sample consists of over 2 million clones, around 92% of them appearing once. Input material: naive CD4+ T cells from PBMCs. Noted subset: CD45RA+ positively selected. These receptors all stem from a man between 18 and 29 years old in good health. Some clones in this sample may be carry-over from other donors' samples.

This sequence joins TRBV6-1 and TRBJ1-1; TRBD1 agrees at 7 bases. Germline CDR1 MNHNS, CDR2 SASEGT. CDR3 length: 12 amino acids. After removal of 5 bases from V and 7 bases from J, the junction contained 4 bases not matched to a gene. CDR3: CASSLRDSEAFF. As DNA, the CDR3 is TGTGCCAGCAGTCTCCGGGACAGTGAAGCTTTCTTT.

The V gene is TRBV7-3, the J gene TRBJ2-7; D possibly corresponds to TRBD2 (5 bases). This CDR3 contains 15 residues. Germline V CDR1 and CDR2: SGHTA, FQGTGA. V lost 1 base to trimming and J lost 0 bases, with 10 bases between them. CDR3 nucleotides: TGTGCCAGCAGCTTAATCCCGGCGGGCTCCTACGAGCAGTACTTC. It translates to CASSLIPAGSYEQYF.

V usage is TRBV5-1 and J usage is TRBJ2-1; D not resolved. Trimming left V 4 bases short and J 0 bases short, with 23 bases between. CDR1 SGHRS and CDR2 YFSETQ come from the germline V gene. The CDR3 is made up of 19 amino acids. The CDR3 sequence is CASSTRGLQSRSSYNEQFF. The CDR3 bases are TGCGCCAGCAGCACTCGTGGCCTACAGAGCCGGAGCTCCTACAATGAGCAGTTCTTC. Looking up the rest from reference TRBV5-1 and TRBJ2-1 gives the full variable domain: KAGVTQTPRYLIKTRGQQVTLSCSPISGHRSVSWYQQTPGQGLQFLFEYFSETQRNKGNFPGRFSGRQFSNSRSEMNVSTLELGDSALYLCASSTRGLQSRSSYNEQFFGPGTRLTVL.

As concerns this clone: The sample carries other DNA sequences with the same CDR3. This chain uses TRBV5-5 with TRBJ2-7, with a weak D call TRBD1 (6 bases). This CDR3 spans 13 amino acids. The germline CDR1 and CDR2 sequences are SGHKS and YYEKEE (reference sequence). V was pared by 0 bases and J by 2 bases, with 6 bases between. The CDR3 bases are TGTGCCAGCAGCTTGGGGGGGCCCTACGAGCAGTACTTC. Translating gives CASSLGGPYEQYF.

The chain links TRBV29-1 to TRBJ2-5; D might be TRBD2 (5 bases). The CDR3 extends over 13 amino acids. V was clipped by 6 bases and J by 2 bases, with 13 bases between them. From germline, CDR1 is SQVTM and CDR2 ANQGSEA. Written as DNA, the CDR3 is TGCAGCGTCGCCGGGCGGGCGCAAGAGACCCAGTACTTC. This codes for CSVAGRAQETQYF.

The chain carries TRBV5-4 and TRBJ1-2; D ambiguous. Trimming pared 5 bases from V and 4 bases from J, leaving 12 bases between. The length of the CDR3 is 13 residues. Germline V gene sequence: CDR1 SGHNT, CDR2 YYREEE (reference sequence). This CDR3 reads CASSKDGSYGYTF. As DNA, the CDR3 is TGTGCCAGCAGTAAGGACGGAAGCTATGGCTACACCTTC.

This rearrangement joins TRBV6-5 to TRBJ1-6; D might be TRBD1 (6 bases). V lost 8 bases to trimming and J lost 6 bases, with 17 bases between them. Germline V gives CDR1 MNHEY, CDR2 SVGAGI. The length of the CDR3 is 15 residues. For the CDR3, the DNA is TGTGCCAGCCGAGAAAGGGGGAGGGGTAATTCACCCCTCCACTTT. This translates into CASRERGRGNSPLHF.

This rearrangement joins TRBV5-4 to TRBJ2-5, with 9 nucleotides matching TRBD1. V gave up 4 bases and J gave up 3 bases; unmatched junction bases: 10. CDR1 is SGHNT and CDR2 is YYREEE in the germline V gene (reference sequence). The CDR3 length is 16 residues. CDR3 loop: CASSPWTGEYEETQYF. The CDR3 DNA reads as TGTGCCAGCAGCCCGTGGACAGGGGAATATGAAGAGACCCAGTACTTC. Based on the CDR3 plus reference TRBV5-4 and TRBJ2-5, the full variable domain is ETGVTQSPTHLIKTRGQQVTLRCSSQSGHNTVSWYQQALGQGPQFIFQYYREEENGRGNFPPRFSGLQFPNYSSELNVNALELDDSALYLCASSPWTGEYEETQYFGPGTRLLVL.

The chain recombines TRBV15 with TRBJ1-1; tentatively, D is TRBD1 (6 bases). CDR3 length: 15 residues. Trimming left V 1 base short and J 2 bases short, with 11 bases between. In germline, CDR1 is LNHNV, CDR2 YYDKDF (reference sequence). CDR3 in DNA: TGTGCCACCAGCAGAGGACAGGATCGAAACACTGAAGCTTTCTTT. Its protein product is CATSRGQDRNTEAFF.

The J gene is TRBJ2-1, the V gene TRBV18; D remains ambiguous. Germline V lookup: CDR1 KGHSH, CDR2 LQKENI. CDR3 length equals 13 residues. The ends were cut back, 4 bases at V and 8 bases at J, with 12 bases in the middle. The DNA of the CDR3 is TGTGCCAGCTCACTGGACGCGCGATATGAGCAGTTCTTC. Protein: CASSLDARYEQFF.

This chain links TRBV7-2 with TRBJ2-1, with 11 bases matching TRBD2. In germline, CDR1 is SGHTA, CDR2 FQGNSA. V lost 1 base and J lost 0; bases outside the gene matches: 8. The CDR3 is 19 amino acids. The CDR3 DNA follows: TGTGCCAGCAGCTTAGTTAGGACTAGCGGGTATAGCTCCTACAATGAGCAGTTCTTC. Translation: CASSLVRTSGYSSYNEQFF.

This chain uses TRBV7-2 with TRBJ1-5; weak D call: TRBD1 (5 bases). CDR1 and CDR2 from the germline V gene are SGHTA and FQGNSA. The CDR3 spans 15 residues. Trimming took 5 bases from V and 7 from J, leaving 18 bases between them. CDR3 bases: TGTGCCAGCAGCCTGGGACTCTTTAGCGCACAGCCCCAGCATTTT. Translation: CASSLGLFSAQPQHF. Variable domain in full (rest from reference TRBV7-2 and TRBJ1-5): GAGVSQSPSNKVTEKGKDVELRCDPISGHTALYWYRQSLGQGLEFLIYFQGNSAPDKSGLPSDRFSAERTGGSVSTLTIQRTQQEDSAVYLCASSLGLFSAQPQHFGDGTRLSIL.

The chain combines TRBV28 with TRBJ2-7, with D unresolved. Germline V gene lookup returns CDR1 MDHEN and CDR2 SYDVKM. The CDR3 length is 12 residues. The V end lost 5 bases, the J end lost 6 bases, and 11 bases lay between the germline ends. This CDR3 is CASSGQMLEQYF. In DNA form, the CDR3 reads TGTGCCAGCAGTGGTCAGATGCTCGAGCAGTACTTC.

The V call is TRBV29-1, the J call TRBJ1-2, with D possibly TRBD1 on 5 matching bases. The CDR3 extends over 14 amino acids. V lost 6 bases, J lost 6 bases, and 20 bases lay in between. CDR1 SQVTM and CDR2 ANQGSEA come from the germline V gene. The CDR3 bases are TGCAGCGTGCGAATACAGGAACACGGGGATGGCTACACCTTC. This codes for CSVRIQEHGDGYTF.

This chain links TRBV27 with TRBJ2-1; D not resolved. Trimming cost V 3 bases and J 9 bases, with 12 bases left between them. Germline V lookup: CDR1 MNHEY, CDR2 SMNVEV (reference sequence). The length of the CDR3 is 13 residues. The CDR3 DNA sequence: TGTGCCAGCAGTTTTGGGCAGGCGGTTGAGCAGTTCTTC. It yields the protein CASSFGQAVEQFF.

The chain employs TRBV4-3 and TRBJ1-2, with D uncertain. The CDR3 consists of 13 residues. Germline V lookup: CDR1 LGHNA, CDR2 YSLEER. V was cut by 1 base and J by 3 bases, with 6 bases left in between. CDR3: CASSQGKYYGYTF. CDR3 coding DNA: TGCGCCAGCAGCCAAGGAAAGTACTATGGCTACACCTTC.

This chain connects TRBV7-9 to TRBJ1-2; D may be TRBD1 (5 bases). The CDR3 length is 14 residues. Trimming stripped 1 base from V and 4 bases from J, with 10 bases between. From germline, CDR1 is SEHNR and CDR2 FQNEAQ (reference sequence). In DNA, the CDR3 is TGTGCCAGCAGCTTAGAACAGGCTACCTATGGCTACACCTTC. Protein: CASSLEQATYGYTF.

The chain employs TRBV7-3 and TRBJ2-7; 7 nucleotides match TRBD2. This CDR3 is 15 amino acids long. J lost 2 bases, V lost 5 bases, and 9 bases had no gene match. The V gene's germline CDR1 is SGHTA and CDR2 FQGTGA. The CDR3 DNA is TGTGCCAGCAGCCCAAACGCGGGAGCACCCTACGAGCAGTACTTC. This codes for CASSPNAGAPYEQYF.

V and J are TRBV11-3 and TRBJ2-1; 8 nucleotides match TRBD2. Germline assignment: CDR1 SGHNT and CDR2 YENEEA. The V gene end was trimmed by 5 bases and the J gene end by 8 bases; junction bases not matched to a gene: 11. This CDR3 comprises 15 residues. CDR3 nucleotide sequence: TGTGCCAGCAGCCCGGGACTAGTAGGTTTGGATGAGCAGTTCTTC. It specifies CASSPGLVGLDEQFF.

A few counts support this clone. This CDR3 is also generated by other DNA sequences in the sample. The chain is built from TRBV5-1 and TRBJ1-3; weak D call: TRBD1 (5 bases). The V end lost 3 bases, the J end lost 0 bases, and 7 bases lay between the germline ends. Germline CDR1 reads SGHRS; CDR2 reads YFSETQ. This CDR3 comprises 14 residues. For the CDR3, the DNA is TGCGCCAGCAGCTCGGGGGACTCTGGAAACACCATATATTTT. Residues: CASSSGDSGNTIYF.

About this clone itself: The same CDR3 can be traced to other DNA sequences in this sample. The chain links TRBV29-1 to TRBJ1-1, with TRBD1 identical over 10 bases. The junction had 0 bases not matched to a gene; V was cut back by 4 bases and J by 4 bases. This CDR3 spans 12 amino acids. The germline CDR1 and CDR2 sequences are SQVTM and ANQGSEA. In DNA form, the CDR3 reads TGCAGCGTTGGGACAGGGGGCACTGAAGCTTTCTTT. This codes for CSVGTGGTEAFF.

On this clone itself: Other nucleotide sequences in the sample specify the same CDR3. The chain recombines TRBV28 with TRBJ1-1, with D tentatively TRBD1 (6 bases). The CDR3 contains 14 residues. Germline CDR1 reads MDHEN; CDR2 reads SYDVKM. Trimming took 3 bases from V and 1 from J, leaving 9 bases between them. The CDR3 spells CASSFGTPNTEAFF. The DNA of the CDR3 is TGTGCCAGCAGTTTCGGGACACCGAACACTGAAGCTTTCTTT.

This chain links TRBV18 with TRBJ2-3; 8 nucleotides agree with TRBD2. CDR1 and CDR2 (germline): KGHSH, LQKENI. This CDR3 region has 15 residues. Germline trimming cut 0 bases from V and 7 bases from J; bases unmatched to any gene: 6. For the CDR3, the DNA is TGTGCCAGCTCACCACCGTCGACTAGCGAATATACGCAGTATTTT. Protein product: CASSPPSTSEYTQYF. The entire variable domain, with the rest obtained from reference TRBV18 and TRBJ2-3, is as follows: NAGVMQNPRHLVRRRGQEARLRCSPMKGHSHVYWYRQLPEEGLKFMVYLQKENIIDESGMPKERFSAEFPKEGPSILRIQQVVRGDSAAYFCASSPPSTSEYTQYFGPGTRLTVL.

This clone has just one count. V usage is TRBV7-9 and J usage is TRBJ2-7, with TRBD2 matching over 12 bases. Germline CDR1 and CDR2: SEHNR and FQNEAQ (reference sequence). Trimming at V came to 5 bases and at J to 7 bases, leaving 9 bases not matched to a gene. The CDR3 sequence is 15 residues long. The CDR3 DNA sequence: TGTGCCAGCAGCCCTCCGGGACTAGCGGGCTCGGAGCAGTACTTC. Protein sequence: CASSPPGLAGSEQYF.

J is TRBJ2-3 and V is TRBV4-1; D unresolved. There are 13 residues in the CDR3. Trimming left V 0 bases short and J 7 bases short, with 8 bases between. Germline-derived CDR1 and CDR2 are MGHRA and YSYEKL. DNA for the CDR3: TGCGCCAGCAGCCAAGACCCGGCGTATACGCAGTATTTT. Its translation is CASSQDPAYTQYF.